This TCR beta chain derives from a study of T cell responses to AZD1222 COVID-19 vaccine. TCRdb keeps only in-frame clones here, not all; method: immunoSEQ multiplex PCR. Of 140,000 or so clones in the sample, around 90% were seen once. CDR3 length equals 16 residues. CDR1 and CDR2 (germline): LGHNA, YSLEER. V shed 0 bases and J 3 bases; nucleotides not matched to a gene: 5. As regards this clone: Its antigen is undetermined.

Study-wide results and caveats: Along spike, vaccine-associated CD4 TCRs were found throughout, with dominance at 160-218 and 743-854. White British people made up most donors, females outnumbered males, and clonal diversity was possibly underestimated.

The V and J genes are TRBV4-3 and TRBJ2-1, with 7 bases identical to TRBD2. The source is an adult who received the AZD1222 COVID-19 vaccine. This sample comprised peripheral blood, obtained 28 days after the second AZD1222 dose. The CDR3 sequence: CASSQDSAGVYNEQFF. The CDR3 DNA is TGCGCCAGCAGCCAAGATTCGGCGGGAGTCTACAATGAGCAGTTCTTC.